The present entry profiles one T cell receptor (beta chain) with its context. Its specificity is not known. A second PCR of 7 to 11 cycles used a sample-barcoded 5' primer and a J-beta primer mix. Each CDR3 protein is one row after TCRdb ran MiXCR on the 5' RACE reads. The sample has about 590,000 distinct CDR3 sequences, less than 35% seen once. The data were obtained in a study of blood T cells in healthy people across ages. Findings and limits, study-wide: There were more naive CD4+ cells and higher diversity in long-lived donors than in aged donors. Investigators treated diversity estimates from one million T cells as underestimates.

Looked up from germline, CDR1 is MNHNS and CDR2 is SASEGT. CDR3 length: 14 amino acids. V lost 5 bases to trimming and J lost 13 bases, with 21 bases between them. This chain uses TRBV6-1 with TRBJ2-4; D possibly corresponds to TRBD1 (6 bases). The source material was blood. The receptor's source is a woman aged 80 or over in good health. The CDR3 DNA sequence: TGTGCCAGCAGTAATTATCGGGACACCCCTGGGCAGTACTTC. Translated, it gives CASSNYRDTPGQYF.